These T cell receptor beta chains were read from a single sample in a study of blood T cells in healthy people across ages. TCRdb passed the 5' RACE reads through MiXCR, listing each CDR3 protein once. The sample records 1.5 million to 2 million distinct CDR3 sequences, around 50% being singletons. The sample consisted of blood. The receptor set was obtained from a woman aged 40 to 49 in good health. Both conserved end residues are part of each CDR3. D genes are given only for firm matches. Clone sizes are given selectively: once, few, many, or a class where the clone is expanded.

D gene | clone size | J gene | V gene | CDR3 DNA | CDR3 protein
TRBD1 | . | TRBJ2-7 | TRBV27 | TGTGCCAGCAGTTTCGGGACAGCGTTTAACGAGCAGTACTTC | CASSFGTAFNEQYF
. | . | TRBJ2-3 | TRBV6-4 | TGTGCCAGCAGTGACTCTGTCACAGATACGCAGTATTTT | CASSDSVTDTQYF
TRBD1 | few | TRBJ1-6 | TRBV20-1 | TGCAGTGCTAGCCCCGGGACAGGGTATTCACCCCTCCACTTT | CSASPGTGYSPLHF
TRBD1 | . | TRBJ1-5 | TRBV4-1 | TGCGCCAGCAGCCAAGGAGGGGAGCGGGGACAGAGATATCAGCCCCAGCATTTT | CASSQGGERGQRYQPQHF
. | many | TRBJ1-2 | TRBV4-3 | TGTGCCAGCAGCAGAGATCCTAACTATGGCTACACCTTC | CASSRDPNYGYTF
. | . | TRBJ1-5 | TRBV24-1 | TGTGCCACCAGTTGGGCGGGCAATCAGCCCCAGCATTTT | CATSWAGNQPQHF
TRBD1 | . | TRBJ2-7 | TRBV2 | TGTGCCAGCAGCGGGACAGAGCCCTTCTACGAGCAGTACTTC | CASSGTEPFYEQYF
. | . | TRBJ2-5 | TRBV20-1 | TGCAGTGCTAGAGAACAGGGTCCGGAGACCCAGTACTTC | CSAREQGPETQYF
. | . | TRBJ1-2 | TRBV21-1 | TGTGCCAGCTCCCCACAAGGACAGGGAGGGCATAACTATGGCTACACCTTC | CASSPQGQGGHNYGYTF
TRBD1 | . | TRBJ1-5 | TRBV20-1 | TGCAGTGCCGCGGGACAGGGGAGGGTTAGGGATCAGCCCCAGCATTTT | CSAAGQGRVRDQPQHF
TRBD2 | few | TRBJ2-3 | TRBV7-2 | TGTGCCAGCAGCGCGCAGCGGGGAACAGATACGCAGTATTTT | CASSAQRGTDTQYF
. | few | TRBJ2-3 | TRBV29-1 | TGCAGCGGGGGCAGGGATAGCACAGATACGCAGTATTTT | CSGGRDSTDTQYF
TRBD2 | . | TRBJ2-3 | TRBV28 | TGTGCCAGCGAGTTCGGGGCGCGGGGGATCAGCACAGATACGCAGTATTTT | CASEFGARGISTDTQYF
. | . | TRBJ1-2 | TRBV6-5 | TGTGCCAGCAGTCTGGGACCTCGGGATAACTATGGCTACACCTTC | CASSLGPRDNYGYTF
TRBD1 | . | TRBJ2-1 | TRBV28 | TGTGCCAGCAGGCGTACCCAGGGACAGCCTGAGCAGTTCTTC | CASRRTQGQPEQFF
TRBD2 | few | TRBJ2-1 | TRBV6-2/TRBV6-3 | TGTGCCAGCAGTTACGCGCGGGGGTCGAACAATGAGCAGTTCTTC | CASSYARGSNNEQFF
. | few | TRBJ2-3 | TRBV7-2 | TGTGCCAGCAGCCCCCCGCTCGGACTTGAAATCACAGATACGCAGTATTTT | CASSPPLGLEITDTQYF
TRBD1 | . | TRBJ1-2 | TRBV5-6 | TGTGCCAGCAGCGGGGACAGGGGGCGAGGCTACACCTTC | CASSGDRGRGYTF
. | few | TRBJ2-6 | TRBV9 | TGTGCCAGCAGCGGCCGGGGGGCCAACGTCCTGACTTTC | CASSGRGANVLTF
. | few | TRBJ1-2 | TRBV6-6 | TGTGCCAGCAGTTACTCTGGGCAGCTCTATGGCTACACCTTC | CASSYSGQLYGYTF
. | . | TRBJ1-5 | TRBV2 | TGTGCCAGCAGTGAGATTGGTGGGCAGCCCCAGCATTTT | CASSEIGGQPQHF
. | few | TRBJ2-3 | TRBV5-1 | TGCGCCAGCAGCTTGCAACCCGACACAGATACGCAGTATTTT | CASSLQPDTDTQYF
. | . | TRBJ2-1 | TRBV28 | TGTGCCAGCAGTTCCCGACAGCAGCAGTTCTTC | CASSSRQQQFF
. | . | TRBJ2-3 | TRBV6-2/TRBV6-3 | TGTGCCAGCAGATGGGGCTTTCTCTCAGATACGCAGTATTTT | CASRWGFLSDTQYF
. | . | TRBJ1-2 | TRBV11-2 | TGTGCCAGCAGCTTAGCGCCAGGGCGAGGGAATGGCTACACCTTC | CASSLAPGRGNGYTF
TRBD2 | . | TRBJ2-7 | TRBV7-9 | TGTGCCAGCAGCTCCGGACTAGCGGGGGTCGAGCAGTACTTC | CASSSGLAGVEQYF
TRBD1 | . | TRBJ2-7 | TRBV4-1 | TGCGCCAGCAGCCAAGGGCAAACAGGGGGCGGGTACGAGCAGTACTTC | CASSQGQTGGGYEQYF
TRBD2 | few | TRBJ2-5 | TRBV7-2 | TGTGCCAGCAGCTTACTGCCTAGCGGGGGTGGGGAGACCCAGTACTTC | CASSLLPSGGGETQYF
. | . | TRBJ2-2 | TRBV29-1 | TGCAGCGTTGAAGATCAGGGCGGGGAGCTGTTTTTT | CSVEDQGGELFF
. | once | TRBJ2-1 | TRBV11-2 | TGTGCCAGCACCCTAGGGACTTTCATCGCAAATGAGCAGTTCTTC | CASTLGTFIANEQFF
. | . | TRBJ1-3 | TRBV20-1 | TGCAGTGCTAGAGATCCCGGGAACACTGGAAACACCATATATTTT | CSARDPGNTGNTIYF
. | . | TRBJ1-2 | TRBV6-1 | TGTGCCAGCAGTGGAACAAGGACGGGTCTTGACTATGGCTACACCTTC | CASSGTRTGLDYGYTF
TRBD2 | . | TRBJ2-1 | TRBV5-1 | TGCGCCAGCAGCTCCAAGACTAGCGGGGTGCCCCTCTACAATGAGCAGTTCTTC | CASSSKTSGVPLYNEQFF
. | . | TRBJ1-2 | TRBV7-2 | TGTGCCGGCAGCCCCAATCTCAGACAGCGAGCTAACTATGGCTACACCTTC | CAGSPNLRQRANYGYTF
TRBD1 | few | TRBJ2-7 | TRBV28 | TGTGCCAGCAGACGACAGGGGAGCCGCTACGAGCAGTACTTC | CASRRQGSRYEQYF
. | . | TRBJ2-5 | TRBV4-1 | TGCGCCAGCAGCCAAGAGTTTTTTAGGGTCCGCGGGACCAAAGAGACCCAGTACTTC | CASSQEFFRVRGTKETQYF
TRBD1 | . | TRBJ2-3 | TRBV3-1 | TGTGCCAGCAGCCAGCGCCGGACAGGGGGCACAGATACGCAGTATTTT | CASSQRRTGGTDTQYF
. | few | TRBJ1-4 | TRBV4-2 | TGTGCCAGCAGCCAAGCCTTGAGCCGCGAGGGCGAAAAACTGTTTTTT | CASSQALSREGEKLFF
. | once | TRBJ2-6 | TRBV5-6 | TGTGCCAGCAGCTGGATACTCGTCCCCTCTGGGGCCAACGTCCTGACTTTC | CASSWILVPSGANVLTF
. | few | TRBJ2-1 | TRBV12-3/TRBV12-4 | TGTGCCAGCAGTTTAGATAGTTGGGGCGATGAGCAGTTCTTC | CASSLDSWGDEQFF
. | . | TRBJ1-2 | TRBV9 | TGTGCCAGCAGCCCGGCCCCCCCGCGGTTAGATGGCTACACCTTC | CASSPAPPRLDGYTF
. | . | TRBJ1-1 | TRBV20-1 | TGCAGTGCTCGCTCCGCTGGTAGGAAAAACACTGAAGCTTTCTTT | CSARSAGRKNTEAFF
. | . | TRBJ2-3 | TRBV2 | TGTGCCAGCAGCACAGGGCGTATTCCAGATACGCAGTATTTT | CASSTGRIPDTQYF
. | . | TRBJ2-5 | TRBV6-6 | TGTGCCAGCAGTTACCTGGGATCTGAGGGGACCCAGTACTTC | CASSYLGSEGTQYF
. | . | TRBJ2-5 | TRBV29-1 | TGCAGCGTTAAATGGGTGCAAGAGACCCAGTACTTC | CSVKWVQETQYF
. | few | TRBJ2-1 | TRBV4-3 | TGCGCCAGCAGCCAATTATCAGGGGGGCCTGAGCAGTTCTTC | CASSQLSGGPEQFF
. | few | TRBJ2-1 | TRBV2 | TGTGCCAGTTCCCCGGGGCATCCCGGGGGTGTCAATGAGCAGTTCTTC | CASSPGHPGGVNEQFF
. | . | TRBJ2-1 | TRBV15 | TGTGCCACCAGGAGTGGACCCCACAGCTCCTACAATGAGCAGTTCTTC | CATRSGPHSSYNEQFF
TRBD1 | . | TRBJ1-1 | TRBV4-2 | TGTGCCAGCAGCCAAGTGAAAAGTTTCCGGGACAGGGGGACTCCGAACACTGAAGCTTTCTTT | CASSQVKSFRDRGTPNTEAFF
. | . | TRBJ2-7 | TRBV20-1 | TGCAGTGCTAGGATCGCGGGTTCCTACGAGCAGTACTTC | CSARIAGSYEQYF
TRBD2 | . | TRBJ2-1 | TRBV9 | TGTGCCGGCAGCGACCATAGCGGGGGACACAATGAGCAGTTCTTC | CAGSDHSGGHNEQFF
TRBD1 | few | TRBJ2-7 | TRBV20-1 | TGCAGTGCTAGGTACAGGGGCCACGAGCAGTACTTC | CSARYRGHEQYF
TRBD2 | . | TRBJ2-5 | TRBV9 | TGTGCCAGCAGCGCAGATAGCGGGGTGCCACAAGAGACCCAGTACTTC | CASSADSGVPQETQYF
TRBD1 | . | TRBJ1-2 | TRBV7-9 | TGTGCCAGCAGCTTACAAGGGACAGACCTCTATGGCTACACCTTC | CASSLQGTDLYGYTF